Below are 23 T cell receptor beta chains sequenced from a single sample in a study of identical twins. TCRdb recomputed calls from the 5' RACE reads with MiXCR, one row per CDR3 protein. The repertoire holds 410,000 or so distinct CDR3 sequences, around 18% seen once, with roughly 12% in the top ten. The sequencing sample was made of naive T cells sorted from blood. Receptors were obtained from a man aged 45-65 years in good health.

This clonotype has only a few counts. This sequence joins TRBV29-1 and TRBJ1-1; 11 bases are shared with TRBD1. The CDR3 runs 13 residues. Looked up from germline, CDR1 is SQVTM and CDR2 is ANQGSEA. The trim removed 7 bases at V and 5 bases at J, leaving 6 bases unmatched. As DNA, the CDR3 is TGCAGCGCCGGGACAGGGGGGAGGACTGAAGCTTTCTTT. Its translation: CSAGTGGRTEAFF.

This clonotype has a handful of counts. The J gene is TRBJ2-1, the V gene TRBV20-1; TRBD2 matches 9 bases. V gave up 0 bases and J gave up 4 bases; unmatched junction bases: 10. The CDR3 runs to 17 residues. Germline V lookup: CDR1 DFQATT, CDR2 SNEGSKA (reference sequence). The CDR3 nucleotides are TGCAGTGCTAGAGATGTCAGCGGGAGGTCCCTTTACAATGAGCAGTTCTTC. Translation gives CSARDVSGRSLYNEQFF.

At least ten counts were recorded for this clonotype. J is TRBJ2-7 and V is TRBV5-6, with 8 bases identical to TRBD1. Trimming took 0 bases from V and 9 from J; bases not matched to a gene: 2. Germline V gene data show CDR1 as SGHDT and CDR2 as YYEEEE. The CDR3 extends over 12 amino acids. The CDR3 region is CASSLVQGGQYF. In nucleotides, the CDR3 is TGTGCCAGCAGCTTGGTACAGGGGGGGCAGTACTTC.

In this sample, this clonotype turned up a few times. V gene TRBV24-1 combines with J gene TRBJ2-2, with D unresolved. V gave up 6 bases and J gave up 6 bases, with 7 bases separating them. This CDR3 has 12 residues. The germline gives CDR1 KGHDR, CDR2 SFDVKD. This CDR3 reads CATSRGSGELFF. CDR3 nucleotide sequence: TGTGCCACCAGTCGAGGCTCCGGGGAGCTGTTTTTT.

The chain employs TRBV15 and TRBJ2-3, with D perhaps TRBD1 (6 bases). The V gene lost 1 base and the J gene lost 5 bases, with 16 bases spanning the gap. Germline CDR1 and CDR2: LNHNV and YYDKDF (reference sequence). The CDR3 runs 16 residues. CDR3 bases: TGTGCCACCAGCAGAGCCAGCAGCGAAGGGGGAGATACGCAGTATTTT. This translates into CATSRASSEGGDTQYF.

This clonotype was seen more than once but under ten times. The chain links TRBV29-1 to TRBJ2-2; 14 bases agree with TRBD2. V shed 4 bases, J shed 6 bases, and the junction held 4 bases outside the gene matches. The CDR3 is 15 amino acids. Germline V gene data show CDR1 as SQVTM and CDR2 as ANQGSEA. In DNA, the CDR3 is TGCAGCGTTGTAGGGACTAGCGGGAGTGCCGGGGAGCTGTTTTTT. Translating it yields CSVVGTSGSAGELFF.

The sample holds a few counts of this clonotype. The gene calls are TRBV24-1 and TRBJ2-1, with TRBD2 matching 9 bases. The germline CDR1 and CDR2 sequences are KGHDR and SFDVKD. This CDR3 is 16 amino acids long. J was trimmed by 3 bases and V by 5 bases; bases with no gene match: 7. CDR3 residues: CATSALGGGDYNEQFF. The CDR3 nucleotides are TGTGCCACCAGTGCTCTAGGCGGGGGGGACTACAATGAGCAGTTCTTC.

CDR3 region: CASSLPSTSATYEQYF. CDR3 in DNA: TGCGCCAGCAGCTTGCCATCAACCTCGGCCACCTACGAGCAGTACTTC. This chain uses TRBV5-1 with TRBJ2-7; D unclear. CDR3 length equals 16 residues. CDR1 SGHRS and CDR2 YFSETQ come from the germline V gene. The V end lost 1 base, the J end lost 2 bases, and 16 bases lay between the germline ends.

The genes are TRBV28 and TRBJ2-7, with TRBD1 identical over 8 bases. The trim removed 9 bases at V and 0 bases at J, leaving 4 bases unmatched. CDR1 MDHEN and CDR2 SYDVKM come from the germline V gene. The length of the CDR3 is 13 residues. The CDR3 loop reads CASEDRVSYEQYF. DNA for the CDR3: TGTGCCAGTGAGGACAGGGTCTCCTACGAGCAGTACTTC.

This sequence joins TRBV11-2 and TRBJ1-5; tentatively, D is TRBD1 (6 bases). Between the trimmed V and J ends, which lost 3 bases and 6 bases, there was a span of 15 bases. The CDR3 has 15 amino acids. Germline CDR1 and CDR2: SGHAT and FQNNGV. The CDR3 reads CASSLAGALGQPQHF. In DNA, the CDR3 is TGTGCCAGCAGCTTGGCAGGGGCTTTGGGTCAGCCCCAGCATTTT.

CDR3: CSARGTEMGAFF. In nucleotides, the CDR3 is TGCAGTGCTAGAGGGACAGAGATGGGAGCTTTCTTT. The V gene is TRBV20-1, the J gene TRBJ1-1; D may be TRBD1 (6 bases). Germline loops: CDR1 DFQATT, CDR2 SNEGSKA (reference sequence). V lost 1 base, J lost 10 bases, and 13 bases lay in between. The length of the CDR3 is 12 residues.

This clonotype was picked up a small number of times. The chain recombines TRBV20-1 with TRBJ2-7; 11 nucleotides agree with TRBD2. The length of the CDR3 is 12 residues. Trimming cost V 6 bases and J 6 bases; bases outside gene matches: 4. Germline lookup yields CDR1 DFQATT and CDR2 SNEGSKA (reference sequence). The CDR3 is CSASGTSGEQYF. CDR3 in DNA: TGCAGTGCGTCCGGGACTAGCGGCGAGCAGTACTTC.

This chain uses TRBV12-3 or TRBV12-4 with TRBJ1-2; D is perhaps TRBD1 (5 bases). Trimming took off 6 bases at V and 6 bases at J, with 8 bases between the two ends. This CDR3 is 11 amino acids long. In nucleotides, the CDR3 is TGTGCCAGCAGCCAGGGTCATGGCTACACCTTC. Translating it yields CASSQGHGYTF.

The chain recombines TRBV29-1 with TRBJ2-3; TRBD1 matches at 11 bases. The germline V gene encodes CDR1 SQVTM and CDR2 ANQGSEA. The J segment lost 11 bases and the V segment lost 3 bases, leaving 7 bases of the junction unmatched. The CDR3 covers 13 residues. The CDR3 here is CSVDPGQGGEQYF. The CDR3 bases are TGCAGCGTTGACCCGGGACAGGGGGGTGAGCAGTATTTT.

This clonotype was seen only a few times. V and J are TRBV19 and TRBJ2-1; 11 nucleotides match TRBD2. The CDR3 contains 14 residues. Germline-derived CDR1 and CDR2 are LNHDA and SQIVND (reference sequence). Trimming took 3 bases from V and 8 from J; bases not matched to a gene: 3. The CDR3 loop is CASSMGTSGHEQFF. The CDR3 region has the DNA TGTGCCAGTAGTATGGGGACTAGCGGCCATGAGCAGTTCTTC.

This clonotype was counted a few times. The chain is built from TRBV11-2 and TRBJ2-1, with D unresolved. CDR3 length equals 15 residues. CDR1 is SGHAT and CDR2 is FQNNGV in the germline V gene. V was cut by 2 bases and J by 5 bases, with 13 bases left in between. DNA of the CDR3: TGTGCCAGCAGCTTAAGATGGACGGAGAACAATGAGCAGTTCTTC. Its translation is CASSLRWTENNEQFF.

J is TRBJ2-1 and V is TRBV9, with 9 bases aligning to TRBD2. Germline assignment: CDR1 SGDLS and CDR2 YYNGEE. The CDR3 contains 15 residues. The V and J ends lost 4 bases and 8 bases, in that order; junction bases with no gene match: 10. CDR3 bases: TGTGCCAGCAGCTTTAGCGGGAGAGGTGTGGATGAGCAGTTCTTC. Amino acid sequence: CASSFSGRGVDEQFF.

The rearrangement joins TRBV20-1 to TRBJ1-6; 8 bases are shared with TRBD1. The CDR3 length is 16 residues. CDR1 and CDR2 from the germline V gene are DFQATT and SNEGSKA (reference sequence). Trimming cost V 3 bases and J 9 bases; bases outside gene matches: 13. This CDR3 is CSASATSGTGSSPLHF. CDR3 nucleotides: TGCAGTGCTAGTGCAACGAGTGGGACAGGTAGTTCACCCCTCCACTTT.

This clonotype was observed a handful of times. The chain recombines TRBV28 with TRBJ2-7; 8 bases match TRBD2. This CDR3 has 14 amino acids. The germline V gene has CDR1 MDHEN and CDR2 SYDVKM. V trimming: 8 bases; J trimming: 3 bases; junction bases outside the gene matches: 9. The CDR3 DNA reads TGTGCCAGCTCGAGCGGGAGCTTTTTCTACGAGCAGTACTTC. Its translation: CASSSGSFFYEQYF.

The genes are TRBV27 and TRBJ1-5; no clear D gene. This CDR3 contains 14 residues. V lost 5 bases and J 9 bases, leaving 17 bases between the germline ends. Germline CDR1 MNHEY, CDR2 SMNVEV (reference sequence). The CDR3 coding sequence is TGTGCCAGCAGTCCTGACGGGGAGATTTCGCCCCAGCATTTT. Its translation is CASSPDGEISPQHF.

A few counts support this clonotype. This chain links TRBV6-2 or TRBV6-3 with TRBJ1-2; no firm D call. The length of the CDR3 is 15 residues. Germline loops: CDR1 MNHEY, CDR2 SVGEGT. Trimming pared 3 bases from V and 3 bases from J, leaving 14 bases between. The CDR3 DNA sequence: TGTGCCAGCAGTTATCGGTTGGAGATCCACTATGGCTACACCTTC. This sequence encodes CASSYRLEIHYGYTF.

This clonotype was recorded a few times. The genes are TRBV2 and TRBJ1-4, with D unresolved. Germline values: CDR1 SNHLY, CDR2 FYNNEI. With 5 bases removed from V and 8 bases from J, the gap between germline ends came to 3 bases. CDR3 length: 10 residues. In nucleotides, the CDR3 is TGTGCCAGCAGTAGGGAAAAACTGTTTTTT. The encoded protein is CASSREKLFF.

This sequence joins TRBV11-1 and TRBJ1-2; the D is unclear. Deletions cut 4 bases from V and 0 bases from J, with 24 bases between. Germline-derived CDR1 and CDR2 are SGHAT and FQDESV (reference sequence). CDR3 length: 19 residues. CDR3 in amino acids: CASSWYLRDREISNYGYTF. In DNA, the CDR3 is TGTGCCAGCAGCTGGTATCTCCGGGATCGGGAGATCTCTAACTATGGCTACACCTTC. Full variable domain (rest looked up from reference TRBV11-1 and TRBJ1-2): EAEVAQSPRYKITEKSQAVAFWCDPISGHATLYWYRQILGQGPELLVQFQDESVVDDSQLPKDRFSAERLKGVDSTLKIQPAELGDSAMYLCASSWYLRDREISNYGYTFGSGTRLTVV.